A selection of T cell receptor beta chains follows, all from one sample in a study of blood T cell repertoires in COVID-19. The table came from immunoSEQ multiplex PCR; TCRdb's copy has only in-frame clones and leaves some out. The table shows some 140,000 clones, with 91% occurring only once. The sequenced material came from peripheral blood. These TCRs come from a man aged 50 to 59 with acute or convalescent COVID-19. CDR3s include the opening cysteine and the closing phenylalanine or tryptophan. The order of the fields is D gene, V gene, clone size, J gene, CDR3 protein, CDR3 DNA. D genes are given only for firm matches. Rows give clone size only sometimes, using once, few, many, or a class for an expanded clone.

d_call: TRBD1
v_call: TRBV5-4
clone_size: once
j_call: TRBJ1-6
cdr3_aa: CASSLAQSGGNSPLHF
cdr3_nt: TGTGCCAGCAGCTTGGCTCAATCAGGGGGCAATTCACCCCTCCACTTT

d_call: -
v_call: TRBV5-6
clone_size: -
j_call: TRBJ2-7
cdr3_aa: CASSLKANDEQYF
cdr3_nt: TGTGCCAGCAGCTTGAAAGCTAACGACGAGCAGTACTTC

d_call: -
v_call: TRBV4-1
clone_size: -
j_call: TRBJ2-2
cdr3_aa: CASSQGQMAGTNTGELFF
cdr3_nt: TGCGCCAGCAGCCAAGGTCAGATGGCGGGGACGAACACCGGGGAGCTGTTTTTT

d_call: TRBD2
v_call: TRBV18
clone_size: -
j_call: TRBJ2-2
cdr3_aa: CASSPASGQYTGELFF
cdr3_nt: TGTGCCAGCTCACCTGCTAGCGGACAATACACCGGGGAGCTGTTTTTT

d_call: TRBD2
v_call: TRBV6-6
clone_size: -
j_call: TRBJ2-3
cdr3_aa: CASQRGGVDTQYF
cdr3_nt: TGTGCCAGTCAGCGGGGGGGCGTAGATACGCAGTATTTT

d_call: -
v_call: TRBV9
clone_size: -
j_call: TRBJ1-2
cdr3_aa: CASSVQGSGYTF
cdr3_nt: TGTGCCAGCAGCGTTCAGGGTAGCGGCTACACCTTC

d_call: TRBD1
v_call: TRBV27
clone_size: -
j_call: TRBJ1-1
cdr3_aa: CASSLTGRNTEAFF
cdr3_nt: TGTGCCAGCAGTTTGACAGGGAGGAACACTGAAGCTTTCTTT

d_call: -
v_call: TRBV14
clone_size: -
j_call: TRBJ2-1
cdr3_aa: CASSQGQSSYNEQFF
cdr3_nt: TGTGCCAGCAGCCAAGGACAGAGCTCCTACAATGAGCAGTTCTTC

d_call: -
v_call: TRBV5-5
clone_size: few
j_call: TRBJ1-2
cdr3_aa: CASTRQDSPNYGYTF
cdr3_nt: TGTGCCAGCACCCGGCAGGACAGCCCTAACTATGGCTACACCTTC

d_call: -
v_call: TRBV5-1
clone_size: few
j_call: TRBJ1-1
cdr3_aa: CASTKGDTYTEAFF
cdr3_nt: TGCGCCAGCACAAAAGGGGACACCTACACTGAAGCTTTCTTT

d_call: -
v_call: TRBV6-5
clone_size: -
j_call: TRBJ1-1
cdr3_aa: CASTTSGRSEAFF
cdr3_nt: TGTGCCAGCACCACTAGTGGTCGATCTGAAGCTTTCTTT

d_call: TRBD1
v_call: TRBV28
clone_size: -
j_call: TRBJ1-2
cdr3_aa: CASSWAGGRGYTF
cdr3_nt: TGTGCCAGCAGTTGGGCAGGGGGACGAGGCTACACCTTC

d_call: TRBD2
v_call: TRBV27
clone_size: -
j_call: TRBJ2-7
cdr3_aa: CASSFTSGTYEQYF
cdr3_nt: TGTGCCAGCAGTTTCACTAGCGGGACCTACGAGCAGTACTTC

d_call: TRBD2
v_call: TRBV11-2
clone_size: -
j_call: TRBJ2-2
cdr3_aa: CASSLAPGRLTNTGELFF
cdr3_nt: TGTGCCAGCAGCTTAGCCCCCGGGAGGCTGACGAACACCGGGGAGCTGTTTTTT

d_call: -
v_call: TRBV4-2
clone_size: -
j_call: TRBJ1-5
cdr3_aa: CASSQARTNQPQHF
cdr3_nt: TGTGCCAGCAGCCAAGCTAGGACAAATCAGCCCCAGCATTTT

d_call: -
v_call: TRBV2
clone_size: -
j_call: TRBJ2-4
cdr3_aa: CASSERRENIQYF
cdr3_nt: TGTGCCAGCAGTGAGAGACGGGAAAACATTCAGTACTTC

d_call: -
v_call: TRBV9
clone_size: -
j_call: TRBJ1-5
cdr3_aa: CASSSQGGDQPQHF
cdr3_nt: TGTGCCAGCAGCTCACAGGGTGGGGATCAGCCCCAGCATTTT

d_call: TRBD2
v_call: TRBV28
clone_size: -
j_call: TRBJ2-3
cdr3_aa: CASSPNFSGSVGTDTQYF
cdr3_nt: TGTGCCAGCAGTCCAAACTTTAGCGGGAGTGTGGGGACAGATACGCAGTATTTT

d_call: -
v_call: TRBV7-6
clone_size: -
j_call: TRBJ1-5
cdr3_aa: CASSPLLGVSNQPQHF
cdr3_nt: TGTGCCAGCAGCCCACTTCTAGGGGTCAGCAATCAGCCCCAGCATTTT

d_call: TRBD2
v_call: TRBV3-1/TRBV3-2
clone_size: once
j_call: TRBJ2-5
cdr3_aa: CASSQAGGGETQYF
cdr3_nt: TGTGCCAGCAGCCAAGCGGGGGGTGGTGAGACCCAGTACTTC

d_call: TRBD2
v_call: TRBV9
clone_size: -
j_call: TRBJ2-1
cdr3_aa: CASSWGTSGSPSSYNEQFF
cdr3_nt: TGTGCCAGCAGCTGGGGGACTAGCGGGAGCCCTAGCTCCTACAATGAGCAGTTCTTC

d_call: TRBD1
v_call: TRBV5-4
clone_size: -
j_call: TRBJ1-1
cdr3_aa: CASSLDPYRDRGGAEAFF
cdr3_nt: TGTGCCAGCAGCTTGGACCCATACCGGGACAGGGGGGGCGCTGAAGCTTTCTTT

d_call: TRBD2
v_call: TRBV20-1
clone_size: -
j_call: TRBJ2-5
cdr3_aa: CSASPAGNQETQYF
cdr3_nt: TGCAGTGCTAGTCCAGCGGGGAACCAAGAGACCCAGTACTTC

d_call: -
v_call: TRBV18
clone_size: -
j_call: TRBJ1-1
cdr3_aa: CASSPDRVNTEAFF
cdr3_nt: TGTGCCAGCTCACCCGACAGAGTGAACACTGAAGCTTTCTTT

d_call: TRBD1
v_call: TRBV19
clone_size: -
j_call: TRBJ2-7
cdr3_aa: CASRSGTGASYEQYF
cdr3_nt: TGTGCCAGTAGATCCGGGACAGGGGCCTCCTACGAGCAGTACTTC

d_call: -
v_call: TRBV5-1
clone_size: -
j_call: TRBJ1-5
cdr3_aa: CASSSDTDQPQHF
cdr3_nt: TGCGCCAGCAGCTCTGACACAGATCAGCCCCAGCATTTT

d_call: -
v_call: TRBV10-1
clone_size: -
j_call: TRBJ2-2
cdr3_aa: CASKPGNTGELFF
cdr3_nt: TGCGCCAGCAAGCCGGGGAACACCGGGGAGCTGTTTTTT

d_call: TRBD1
v_call: TRBV27
clone_size: -
j_call: TRBJ2-1
cdr3_aa: CASSAQGATRGNEQFF
cdr3_nt: TGTGCCAGCAGTGCGCAGGGGGCCACTCGCGGTAATGAGCAGTTCTTC

d_call: TRBD1
v_call: TRBV19
clone_size: -
j_call: TRBJ2-7
cdr3_aa: CASSPGTGGKKPREQYF
cdr3_nt: TGTGCCAGTAGCCCCGGGACAGGGGGAAAAAAACCCCGGGAGCAGTACTTC

d_call: TRBD1
v_call: TRBV28
clone_size: -
j_call: TRBJ1-5
cdr3_aa: CASRSWTGKNQPQHF
cdr3_nt: TGTGCCAGCAGATCCTGGACAGGGAAAAATCAGCCCCAGCATTTT

d_call: -
v_call: TRBV7-9
clone_size: -
j_call: TRBJ1-5
cdr3_aa: CASSKGDYGNQPQHF
cdr3_nt: TGTGCCAGCAGCAAAGGGGACTACGGCAATCAGCCCCAGCATTTT

d_call: TRBD2
v_call: TRBV4-1
clone_size: -
j_call: TRBJ2-3
cdr3_aa: CASSQTAGGTDTQYF
cdr3_nt: TGCGCCAGCAGCCAGACAGCGGGGGGCACAGATACGCAGTATTTT

d_call: TRBD1
v_call: TRBV6-5
clone_size: -
j_call: TRBJ1-5
cdr3_aa: CASSPGTGGNQPQHF
cdr3_nt: TGTGCCAGCAGTCCCGGGACAGGGGGCAATCAGCCCCAGCATTTT

d_call: -
v_call: TRBV6-5
clone_size: -
j_call: TRBJ1-3
cdr3_aa: CASSYSAGFGNTIYF
cdr3_nt: TGTGCCAGCAGTTACTCGGCGGGTTTTGGAAACACCATATATTTT

d_call: -
v_call: TRBV5-5
clone_size: -
j_call: TRBJ1-5
cdr3_aa: CASSLRWGEQPQHF
cdr3_nt: TGTGCCAGCAGCTTGAGGTGGGGAGAACAGCCCCAGCATTTT

d_call: TRBD2
v_call: TRBV23-1
clone_size: -
j_call: TRBJ2-1
cdr3_aa: CASSQRLAGGPDEQFF
cdr3_nt: TGCGCCAGCAGTCAACGACTAGCGGGAGGGCCCGATGAGCAGTTCTTC

d_call: TRBD2
v_call: TRBV18
clone_size: -
j_call: TRBJ2-3
cdr3_aa: CASSLGTSGTGTDTQYF
cdr3_nt: TGTGCCAGCTCACTGGGGACTAGCGGGACGGGCACAGATACGCAGTATTTT

d_call: TRBD1
v_call: TRBV19
clone_size: -
j_call: TRBJ1-5
cdr3_aa: CASSGTGNFNQPQHF
cdr3_nt: TGTGCCAGTAGTGGGACAGGAAATTTCAATCAGCCCCAGCATTTT

d_call: -
v_call: TRBV12-2
clone_size: once
j_call: TRBJ2-1
cdr3_aa: CASPPDRLYGNEQFF
cdr3_nt: TGTGCAAGTCCCCCTGACCGACTATATGGCAATGAGCAGTTCTTC

d_call: TRBD2
v_call: TRBV6-2/TRBV6-3
clone_size: -
j_call: TRBJ2-3
cdr3_aa: CASSATSGTTADTQYF
cdr3_nt: TGTGCCAGCAGTGCTACGAGCGGGACCACGGCAGATACGCAGTATTTT

d_call: -
v_call: TRBV28
clone_size: -
j_call: TRBJ1-5
cdr3_aa: CASSPTSPSYSNQPQHF
cdr3_nt: TGTGCCAGCAGTCCCACTTCTCCTAGTTATAGCAATCAGCCCCAGCATTTT

d_call: TRBD2
v_call: TRBV7-2
clone_size: -
j_call: TRBJ2-1
cdr3_aa: CASSLMAGGGNEQFF
cdr3_nt: TGTGCCAGCAGCTTAATGGCGGGAGGGGGCAATGAGCAGTTCTTC

d_call: TRBD1
v_call: TRBV7-2
clone_size: -
j_call: TRBJ2-3
cdr3_aa: CASSLQGASTDTQYF
cdr3_nt: TGTGCCAGCAGCTTACAGGGGGCGAGCACAGATACGCAGTATTTT

d_call: TRBD2
v_call: TRBV9
clone_size: -
j_call: TRBJ2-3
cdr3_aa: CASSVGWRGGLGTDTQYF
cdr3_nt: TGTGCCAGCAGCGTAGGGTGGCGGGGGGGCCTGGGCACAGATACGCAGTATTTT

d_call: -
v_call: TRBV29-1
clone_size: few
j_call: TRBJ2-1
cdr3_aa: CSGTVYNEQFF
cdr3_nt: TGCAGCGGGACAGTATACAATGAGCAGTTCTTC

d_call: TRBD1
v_call: TRBV4-1
clone_size: -
j_call: TRBJ2-4
cdr3_aa: CASSQPGTGIKNIQYF
cdr3_nt: TGCGCCAGCAGCCAACCCGGGACAGGGATCAAAAACATTCAGTACTTC

d_call: TRBD2
v_call: TRBV5-4
clone_size: -
j_call: TRBJ2-1
cdr3_aa: CASSLAGLAGVTYNEQFF
cdr3_nt: TGTGCCAGCAGCTTGGCGGGACTAGCGGGGGTTACCTACAATGAGCAGTTCTTC

d_call: -
v_call: TRBV6-5
clone_size: -
j_call: TRBJ1-2
cdr3_aa: CASSYDRKNGYTF
cdr3_nt: TGTGCCAGCAGTTACGACAGGAAGAATGGCTACACCTTC

d_call: -
v_call: TRBV5-1
clone_size: -
j_call: TRBJ2-1
cdr3_aa: CASSTTGDPSYNEQFF
cdr3_nt: TGCGCCAGCAGCACGACAGGCGACCCTTCCTACAATGAGCAGTTCTTC

d_call: -
v_call: TRBV5-8
clone_size: -
j_call: TRBJ1-1
cdr3_aa: CASSSQMNTEAFF
cdr3_nt: TGTGCCAGCAGCTCACAGATGAACACTGAAGCTTTCTTT

d_call: -
v_call: TRBV5-1
clone_size: -
j_call: TRBJ1-3
cdr3_aa: CASSPLGGSPNTIYF
cdr3_nt: TGCGCCAGCAGCCCCCTTGGGGGGTCCCCCAACACCATATATTTT

d_call: -
v_call: TRBV5-6
clone_size: -
j_call: TRBJ2-3
cdr3_aa: CASSLWQPGYTDTQYF
cdr3_nt: TGTGCCAGCAGCTTGTGGCAGCCGGGGTACACAGATACGCAGTATTTT

d_call: TRBD2
v_call: TRBV7-2
clone_size: -
j_call: TRBJ2-1
cdr3_aa: CASSPGLANYNEQFF
cdr3_nt: TGTGCCAGCAGCCCGGGACTAGCGAACTACAATGAGCAGTTCTTC

d_call: TRBD2
v_call: TRBV11-2
clone_size: -
j_call: TRBJ2-2
cdr3_aa: CASSLALGLAAPWGELFF
cdr3_nt: TGTGCCAGCAGCTTAGCCCTCGGCCTAGCGGCACCGTGGGGGGAGCTGTTTTTT

d_call: -
v_call: TRBV9
clone_size: few
j_call: TRBJ2-1
cdr3_aa: CASSVGDRPSYNEQFF
cdr3_nt: TGTGCCAGCAGCGTAGGAGACAGACCCTCCTACAATGAGCAGTTCTTC

d_call: -
v_call: TRBV27
clone_size: few
j_call: TRBJ2-1
cdr3_aa: CASRLRALGDNEQFF
cdr3_nt: TGTGCCAGCAGATTACGAGCTCTAGGGGACAATGAGCAGTTCTTC

d_call: TRBD1
v_call: TRBV5-1
clone_size: -
j_call: TRBJ1-2
cdr3_aa: CASSIDGDRTNYGYTF
cdr3_nt: TGCGCCAGCAGCATAGACGGGGACAGAACTAACTATGGCTACACCTTC